This paragraph reports one T cell receptor (beta chain). This sample is drawn from a study of radiation and T cells in renal cell carcinoma. Time point defined: blood 2 weeks post-SBRT. Treatment indicated: 15 Gy SBRT to primary tumor, nephrectomy 4 weeks later. Germline CDR1 is LNHDA and CDR2 is SQIVND (reference sequence). The CDR3 has 14 residues. Deletions cut 4 bases from V and 2 bases from J, with 12 bases between. Clones were read by immunoSEQ multiplex PCR, and TCRdb kept only the in-frame ones, dropping some. The data contain more than 150,000 clones, approximately 86% of them singletons. The J gene is TRBJ2-7, the V gene TRBV19; D may be TRBD1 or TRBD2 (6 bases each). Sequences were derived from blood, sampled from a patient whose treatment included radiotherapy and nephrectomy. The clonotype originates from a woman aged 45-60 years with renal cell carcinoma. DNA for the CDR3: TGTGCCAGTAGTAACAGGAGGGGGACCTACGAGCAGTACTTC. Translating it yields CASSNRRGTYEQYF.